Each of the 15 T cell receptor beta chains below was sequenced from the same sample in a study of identical twins. TCRdb fed the 5' RACE reads into MiXCR, producing one record per CDR3 protein. The repertoire consists of about 890,000 distinct CDR3 sequences, with around 12% occurring once and the leading ten covering roughly 1.5%. These data were likewise used in another study, on yellow fever vaccine responses in identical twins.

The specimen was PBMCs. The origin of the receptors is a woman aged 18-29 years in good health.

This clonotype has a handful of counts. The rearrangement uses TRBV25-1 and TRBJ1-2, with D tentatively TRBD1 (5 bases). The CDR3 is made up of 17 amino acids. The germline CDR1 and CDR2 sequences are MGHDK and SYGVNS. The V gene lost 6 bases and the J gene lost 0 bases, with 20 bases spanning the gap. In DNA, the CDR3 is TGTGCCAGCAGCCCCGCCCGAAGCATGACAGCTAACTATGGCTACACCTTC. Its protein product is CASSPARSMTANYGYTF.

J is TRBJ1-5 and V is TRBV6-1; D gene uncertain. Trimming shortened V by 6 bases and J by 0 bases, and 12 bases separated the two germline ends. The CDR3 has 15 amino acids. In germline, CDR1 is MNHNS, CDR2 SASEGT. The DNA of the CDR3 is TGTGCCAGCAGCGAACGCAAGGTTAGCAATCAGCCCCAGCATTTT. The encoded protein is CASSERKVSNQPQHF.

The rearrangement uses TRBV7-2 and TRBJ1-1; no reliable D call. The ends were cut back, 5 bases at V and 3 bases at J, with 16 bases in the middle. CDR3 length: 15 amino acids. Per the germline V gene, CDR1 is SGHTA and CDR2 is FQGNSA. The CDR3, as DNA: TGTGCCAGCAGCCCGATCCCAGGTAAAGACACTGAAGCTTTCTTT. Amino acids: CASSPIPGKDTEAFF.

This clonotype occurred a few times. CDR3 sequence: CASRGDSGNTIYF. The CDR3 DNA is TGCGCCAGCAGGGGCGACTCTGGAAACACCATATATTTT. The chain recombines TRBV5-1 with TRBJ1-3; the D is unclear. V was clipped by 5 bases and J by 0 bases, with 6 bases between them. Per the germline V gene, CDR1 is SGHRS and CDR2 is YFSETQ. CDR3 length: 13 residues.

In its sample, this clonotype was seen a few times. The genes are TRBV7-9 and TRBJ2-2, with 7 bases lining up with TRBD2. CDR3 length: 14 amino acids. Germline CDR1 SEHNR, CDR2 FQNEAQ (reference sequence). With V trimmed by 10 bases and J by 4 bases, 9 bases remained unmatched. CDR3 sequence reads: CATPTSQFTGELFF. Here the CDR3 DNA reads TGTGCCACCCCGACTAGCCAGTTCACCGGGGAGCTGTTTTTT.

There are a few counts of this clonotype. The chain links TRBV12-5 to TRBJ2-5; 7 bases are a match to TRBD1. Unmatched junction bases numbered 8, after V lost 6 bases and J lost 7 bases. CDR3 length: 13 residues. Germline CDR1 is LGHNT and CDR2 is FRNRAP. The CDR3 sequence: CASGFDRARTQYF. The CDR3 DNA reads as TGTGCTAGTGGATTCGACAGGGCCAGGACCCAGTACTTC.

The chain is built from TRBV7-2 and TRBJ1-1; D not resolved. Deletions cut 1 base from V and 8 bases from J, with 11 bases between. CDR1 is SGHTA and CDR2 is FQGNSA in the germline V gene. The CDR3 has 13 residues. The CDR3 bases are TGTGCCAGCAGCTTAGGTATGTGGTCGGAAGCTTTCTTT. This translates into CASSLGMWSEAFF. Complete variable domain (other parts from reference TRBV7-2 and TRBJ1-1): GAGVSQSPSNKVTEKGKDVELRCDPISGHTALYWYRQSLGQGLEFLIYFQGNSAPDKSGLPSDRFSAERTGGSVSTLTIQRTQQEDSAVYLCASSLGMWSEAFFGQGTRLTVV.

Only a few counts were recorded for this clonotype. The chain carries TRBV3-1 and TRBJ1-1; a possible D gene is TRBD1 (6 bases). The CDR3 has 16 amino acids. V was cut by 4 bases and J by 2 bases, with 17 bases left in between. Germline V gene data show CDR1 as LGHDT and CDR2 as YNNKEL (reference sequence). The DNA of the CDR3 is TGTGCCAGCAGCCTAGAAATTGGACAGACAAACACTGAAGCTTTCTTT. Its protein product is CASSLEIGQTNTEAFF.

This clonotype appeared many times. The chain employs TRBV20-1 and TRBJ1-1; maybe TRBD1 (5 bases). The V gene's germline CDR1 is DFQATT and CDR2 SNEGSKA (reference sequence). Trimming stripped 6 bases from V and 4 bases from J, with 12 bases between. CDR3 length equals 12 residues. As DNA, the CDR3 is TGCAGTGCGGACCAGGGAGGCACTGAAGCTTTCTTT. Translation: CSADQGGTEAFF.

This clonotype was seen ten or more times. Here the CDR3 reads CSVGTPDRGLFYEQFF. In nucleotides, the CDR3 is TGCAGCGTTGGCACTCCGGACAGGGGATTATTTTATGAGCAGTTCTTC. The rearrangement links TRBV29-1 to TRBJ2-1, with 9 bases identical to TRBD1. Germline V gives CDR1 SQVTM, CDR2 ANQGSEA. Unmatched junction bases numbered 15, after V lost 4 bases and J lost 8 bases. The CDR3 has 16 residues.

The chain recombines TRBV7-2 with TRBJ2-2; D perhaps matches TRBD1 (5 bases). V lost 3 bases, J lost 9 bases, and 8 bases lay in between. Germline V gene lookup returns CDR1 SGHTA and CDR2 FQGNSA. This CDR3 has 12 residues. The CDR3 sequence is CASSFQGRELFF. The DNA for the CDR3 is TGTGCCAGCAGCTTTCAGGGCCGGGAGCTGTTTTTT.

Only a few counts were recorded for this clonotype. CDR3: CASSEPGAEETQYF. CDR3 DNA sequence: TGTGCCAGCAGTGAACCAGGGGCCGAAGAGACCCAGTACTTC. V usage is TRBV2 and J usage is TRBJ2-5, with a weak D call TRBD1 (6 bases). The CDR3 runs to 14 residues. Trimming removed 2 bases at V and 3 bases at J, with 10 bases between. Germline V gives CDR1 SNHLY, CDR2 FYNNEI.

This chain connects TRBV5-1 to TRBJ2-1; TRBD2 agrees at 7 bases. Germline assignment: CDR1 SGHRS and CDR2 YFSETQ. The CDR3 covers 15 residues. The ends lost 0 bases at V and 5 bases at J; junction bases unmatched: 5. CDR3 amino acids: CASSLAPGRDNEQFF. The CDR3 bases are TGCGCCAGCAGCTTGGCACCAGGGAGGGACAATGAGCAGTTCTTC.

The V gene is TRBV11-2, the J gene TRBJ2-3; the D is unclear. This CDR3 has 14 residues. The germline V gene has CDR1 SGHAT and CDR2 FQNNGV. Trimming pared 0 bases from V and 4 bases from J, leaving 8 bases between. The CDR3 here is CASSLDHHPDTQYF. CDR3 in DNA: TGTGCCAGCAGCTTAGATCACCACCCAGATACGCAGTATTTT.

The rearrangement uses TRBV15 and TRBJ2-1; 8 bases map to TRBD2. Germline V gives CDR1 LNHNV, CDR2 YYDKDF (reference sequence). The CDR3 covers 18 residues. V shed 1 base, J shed 5 bases, and the junction held 13 bases outside the gene matches. The CDR3: CATSRGAGVGGYDNEQFF. The CDR3 DNA reads as TGTGCCACCAGCAGAGGAGCGGGAGTGGGGGGATACGACAATGAGCAGTTCTTC.